The T cell receptor (beta chain) under discussion was sequenced for a study of vaccination effects on CD4 cells after COVID-19. Germline V lookup: CDR1 MGHRA, CDR2 YSYEKL. The junction had 3 bases not matched to a gene; V was cut back by 2 bases and J by 1 base. The CDR3 extends over 16 amino acids. To note about this clone: The antigen remains undetermined.

Antigen-specific CD4+ T cell clonotypes were called by their expansion after viral peptide-pool culture in ViraFEST. At the end of around 11 days of culture, CD4+ T cells were isolated. Neither prior SARS-CoV-2 infection nor positive nucleocapsid antibodies were present in the vaccine recipients. Here immunoSEQ multiplex PCR was the method, and the copy in TCRdb shows in-frame clones only, minus some. In the table there are some 22,000 clones, around 71% of which are singletons. The material sequenced was CD4+ T cells from PBMCs cultured with HCoV-OC43 spike peptides, taken before COVID-19 vaccination. Subset indicated: HCoV-OC43 spike overlapping peptide pool stimulation. V gene TRBV4-1 combines with J gene TRBJ2-3; 10 bases map to TRBD2. The TCR was taken from a human donor who received a COVID-19 vaccine. DNA for the CDR3: TGCGCCAGCAGCCAATCGCTAGCGGGAGGCACAGATACGCAGTATTTT. Amino acid sequence: CASSQSLAGGTDTQYF.